These 4 T cell receptor beta chains were sequenced from one sample in a study of shared clonotypes between healthy human individuals. Naive CD8 isolation took CD45RO-negative cells positively selected for CCR7 and excluded terminally differentiated effector memory CD45RA+ cells. The assay was immunoSEQ multiplex PCR, and TCRdb's table has in-frame clones only and misses some. This sample yields about 2 million clones, of which about 95% are seen a single time; 0.85% to 1.3% belongs to the top ten. The specimen sequenced was naive CD8+ T cells sorted from blood. The origin of the receptors is a young man in good health.

The J gene is TRBJ2-4, the V gene TRBV19; D is perhaps TRBD2 (5 bases). Per germline, CDR1 LNHDA and CDR2 SQIVND (reference sequence). V was pared by 1 base and J by 0 bases, with 13 bases between. The CDR3 is 17 residues long. This chain's CDR3 is CASSIANGLLAKNIQYF. As DNA, the CDR3 is TGTGCCAGTAGTATAGCTAACGGACTCCTAGCCAAAAACATTCAGTACTTC.

V is TRBV29-1 and J is TRBJ2-1; TRBD2 might be the D (6 bases). The ends were cut back, 3 bases at V and 4 bases at J, with 19 bases in the middle. CDR3 length: 16 amino acids. CDR1 is SQVTM and CDR2 is ANQGSEA in the germline V gene. The CDR3 DNA is TGCAGCGTTGATCGGAGGGATCTTGGACATTACAATGAGCAGTTCTTC. This sequence encodes CSVDRRDLGHYNEQFF.

The gene calls are TRBV27 and TRBJ2-7, with D perhaps given as TRBD1 or TRBD2 (5 bases each). CDR3 length equals 14 residues. CDR1 is MNHEY and CDR2 is SMNVEV in the germline V gene (reference sequence). The V end lost 5 bases, the J end lost 3 bases, and 14 bases lay between the germline ends. The CDR3, as DNA: TGTGCCAGCAGTCCCGGGACGGCCATCTACGAGCAGTACTTC. Residues: CASSPGTAIYEQYF.

Turning to this clone: Other DNA sequences from this sample encode an identical CDR3 as well. For the CDR3, the DNA is TGTGCCAGCAGTTTAGCAGATTCCTACGAGCAGTACTTC. Translated: CASSLADSYEQYF. The genes are TRBV28 and TRBJ2-7; D is uncertain. Trimming cost V 2 bases and J 1 base, with 6 bases left between them. The CDR3 contains 13 residues. Germline V CDR1 and CDR2: MDHEN, SYDVKM.